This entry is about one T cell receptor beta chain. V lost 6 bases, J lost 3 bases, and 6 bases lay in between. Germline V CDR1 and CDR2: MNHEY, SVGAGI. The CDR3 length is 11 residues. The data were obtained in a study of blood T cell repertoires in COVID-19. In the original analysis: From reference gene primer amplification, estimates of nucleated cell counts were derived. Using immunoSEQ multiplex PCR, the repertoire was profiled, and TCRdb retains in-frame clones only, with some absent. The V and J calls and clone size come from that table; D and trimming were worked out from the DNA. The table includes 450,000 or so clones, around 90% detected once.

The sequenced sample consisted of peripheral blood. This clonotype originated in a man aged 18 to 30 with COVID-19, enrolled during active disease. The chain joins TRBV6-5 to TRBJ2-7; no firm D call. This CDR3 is CASRSFYEQYF. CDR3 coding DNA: TGTGCCAGCAGATCATTCTACGAGCAGTACTTC.